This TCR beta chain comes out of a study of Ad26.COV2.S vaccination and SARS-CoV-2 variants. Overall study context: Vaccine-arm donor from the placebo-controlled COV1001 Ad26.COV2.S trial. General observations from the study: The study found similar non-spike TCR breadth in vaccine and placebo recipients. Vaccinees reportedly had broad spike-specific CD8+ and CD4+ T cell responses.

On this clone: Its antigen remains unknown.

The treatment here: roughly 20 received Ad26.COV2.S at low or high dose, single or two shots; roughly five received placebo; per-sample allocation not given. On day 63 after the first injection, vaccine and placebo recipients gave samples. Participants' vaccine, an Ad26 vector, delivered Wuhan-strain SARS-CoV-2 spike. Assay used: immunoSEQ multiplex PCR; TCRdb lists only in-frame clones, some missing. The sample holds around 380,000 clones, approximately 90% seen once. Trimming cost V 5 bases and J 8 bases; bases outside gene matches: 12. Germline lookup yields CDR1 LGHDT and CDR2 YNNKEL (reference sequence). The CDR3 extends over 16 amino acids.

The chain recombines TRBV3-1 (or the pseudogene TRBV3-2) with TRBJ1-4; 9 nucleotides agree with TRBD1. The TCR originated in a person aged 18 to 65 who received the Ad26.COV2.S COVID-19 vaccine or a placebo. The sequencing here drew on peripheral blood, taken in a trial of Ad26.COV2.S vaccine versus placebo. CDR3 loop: CASSERTGGAGEKLFF. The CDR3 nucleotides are TGTGCCAGCAGCGAACGAACAGGGGGCGCCGGGGAAAAACTGTTTTTT.